The text below deals with one TCR beta chain. Its antigen is currently not known. Qualities for individual bases were not recorded, and no much larger clone is one base off. The record originates from a study of CD8 T cells in Susac syndrome (dated by TCRdb to between 2019 and 2020). As for the study more broadly: Of the Susac syndrome patients who were sequenced, five or six had clinically active disease and roughly 8 were in clinical remission. Whether CD8+ T cell activation and differentiation in Susac syndrome was antigen driven was tested using repertoire sequencing. At blood withdrawal, Susac syndrome patients were either therapy-naive, taking corticosteroids (in some cases with IVIg as well), or taking IVIg alone. Overall study outcomes, separate from this receptor: In patients with Susac syndrome, the CD4+ T cell repertoire showed no detectable clonal expansion. The study acknowledged that relatively few individuals were included in the TCR sequencing and HLA analysis.

RNA was extracted with the RNeasy kit and about 0.5 to 1 ug was reverse transcribed using random hexamers. TCR beta CDR3 regions were amplified with the immunoSEQ multiplex PCR assay covering 54 Vbeta and 13 Jbeta segments. PCR amplification bias was corrected by using a synthetic template baseline for primer optimization and computational correction. In the authors' own workflow: Reads were annotated to V, D and J genes according to IMGT and were analyzed with immunoSEQ Analyzer, with only productive sequences retained. To calculate clonality, Shannon entropy was normalized by log2 of the number of productive unique sequences and then subtracted from one. Public and private clones were assessed among the 100 most prevalent clones of each patient and control. Clones were defined as Susac-specific when absent from the healthy and MS cohorts, from approximately 970 published viral clones and from other ImmuneACCESS disease sequences. TCRdb reprocessing: public reads trimmed at Q25 with fastp, clones called with MiXCR, in-frame beta chains kept. Identical CDR3 proteins give one entry, which carries the most common genes and DNA. Clone size and V and J calls follow TCRdb, not the original study. Recorded for this sample are 95,000 to 150,000 distinct CDR3 sequences; over 90% of them occurred a single time. The ten largest clones capture less than 0.15% of the sample.

The junction shows trimming of 5 bases on V and 7 bases on J, plus 20 bases between the germline ends. Inclusive of the bounding cysteine and phenylalanine, the CDR3 is 15 residues long. Of all the DNA, just the CDR3 is kept, 45 bases in frame from base 1. The germline V gene (reference sequence) provides CDR1 MNHNY and CDR2 SVGAGI. High-throughput TCR beta sequencing profiled peripheral blood CD8+ and CD4+ T cells from healthy donors, Susac syndrome patients and multiple sclerosis patients. Recently defined diagnostic criteria for definite or probable disease were met by the Susac syndrome patients. CD8+ TEMRA cells were enriched by FACS, while bulk CD8+ and CD4+ T cells were purified by magnetic negative isolation. Blood was drawn into EDTA tubes, processed within 24 hours, and PBMCs were isolated by density gradient centrifugation. PBMCs destined for TCR sequencing were cryopreserved in liquid nitrogen and later thawed in a 37 °C water bath. The sorted or isolated CD4+, CD8+ and CD8+ TEMRA cells had a purity of 90% or higher.

The material sequenced was CD4+ T cells from PBMCs. The source of this sequence is a human donor with Susac syndrome. The chain is made from TRBV6-6 and TRBJ1-2; the D gene identity is not certain. The nucleotides are TGTGCCAGCAGTGACCCTCAGCGGGGAACGGCTGGCTACACCTTC. Translated, this is CASSDPQRGTAGYTF.